One TCR beta chain is described in this entry. Its antigen remains unidentified. Base qualities are missing; no much larger clone stands one base away. The data originate from a study of PD-1 blockade in classical Hodgkin lymphoma (dated by TCRdb to between 2020 and 2021). Regarding the research as a whole: Nivolumab dosing was 3 mg/kg intravenously every 2 weeks, continuing until either disease progression or unacceptable toxicity. The study used CyTOF and TCR beta sequencing to define a peripheral blood immune signature of response to PD-1 blockade in classical Hodgkin lymphoma.

According to the study, the label for this sample's time point signals: cycle 4 day 1 (C4D1), after five to seven weeks of nivolumab. Every trial patient had relapsed following autologous stem cell transplantation, and prior brentuximab vedotin exposure was what differed among cohorts A, B and C. The trial cohort was composed of about 54 patients with relapsed/refractory classical Hodgkin lymphoma, for whom complete response, partial response or progressive disease was recorded as best overall response. Single-agent nivolumab was administered to trial patients in the multi-cohort phase II CheckMate 205 trial. Best overall response was determined by an independent review committee according to the 2007 International Working Group response criteria. PBMCs from the trial were collected at three points: immediately before nivolumab initiation (C1D1), and during therapy at cycle 2 day 1 and cycle 4 day 1. Peripheral blood was collected in 8 mL Vacutainer Cell Preparation Tubes, from which PBMCs were isolated by centrifugation and then cryopreserved.

Genomic DNA was isolated using the Qiagen DNeasy kit from unsorted PBMCs as well as from negatively selected CD4+ and CD8+ fractions. TCR beta CDR3 regions were subjected to amplification by immunoSEQ multiplex PCR with primers that anneal to V and J segments. Amplification bias was minimized using a synthetic immune receptor repertoire, and residual bias was removed computationally after sequencing. The authors processed their data as follows. Custom Python scripts were used to quantify repertoire diversity as the Shannon entropy index. Unsorted, CD4+ and CD8+ repertoires were analyzed separately, except in combined analyses where CD4+ and CD8+ sequences were merged in silico. Clonal expansion was defined as at least a 2-fold frequency increase after treatment relative to C1D1, with a pseudocount of 0.5 for undetected baseline clones. Clones with 0 or 1 copy at C1D1 were defined as singleton clones, while clones with 2 or more copies were defined as non-singleton clones. Clones expanded in unsorted samples were assigned a CD4+, CD8+ or unknown annotation through matching of protein sequences in sorted samples from the same patient. Wilcoxon tests on paired samples were used to test changes in diversity from C1D1 to C4D1. Imported from immuneACCESS, the table was reduced by TCRdb to in-frame sequences with V and J called. These copies leave out some clones; in studies compared against another copy, an unresolved V gene accounts for under half, and the cause of the remainder is not known. Clone size and V and J calls were adopted from that table, with D and trimming inferred from the DNA. The sample table lists tens of thousands of clones, over 75% of them with a count of one. Clones ranked in the top ten supply 8% to 9.5% of the sample.

Study-wide conclusions, independent of this receptor: Baseline TCR diversity was reported to be lower in newly diagnosed patients than in healthy donors, and even lower in relapsed/refractory patients. Only a single clinical trial cohort was studied, and what caused the repertoire differences, possibly disease activity or prior therapy, remained undefined. Lower diversity was observed in patients in whom nivolumab was started less than 1 year after ASCT, and these patients were excluded from later analyses so that confounding by immune reconstitution would be avoided. Baseline diversity similar to that of newly diagnosed patients was observed in trial patients achieving complete response, whereas significantly lower diversity was observed in partial responders and progressors. A significant rise by C4D1 was seen in CD4+ but not CD8+ TCR diversity (p=0.0027 vs p=0.16), with the rise being most apparent in complete responders (p=0.02).

From the cysteine through the phenylalanine, the CDR3 covers 13 amino acids. Only the CDR3 DNA is retained, 39 bases long and in frame from the first base. CDR1 MNHEY and CDR2 SVGAGI are derived from the germline V gene. V is clipped by 2 bases and J by 5 bases, and the sequence between their germline boundaries is 7 bases long. Material: peripheral blood mononuclear cells (PBMCs), obtained before the fourth cycle of nivolumab. The chain joins TRBV6-5 to TRBJ1-5; a confident D gene designation cannot be given. The TCR was taken from a human donor with classical Hodgkin lymphoma. At the DNA level, the sequence is TGTGCCAGCAGTTACGAGCGAGATCAGCCCCAGCATTTT. It encodes CASSYERDQPQHF.